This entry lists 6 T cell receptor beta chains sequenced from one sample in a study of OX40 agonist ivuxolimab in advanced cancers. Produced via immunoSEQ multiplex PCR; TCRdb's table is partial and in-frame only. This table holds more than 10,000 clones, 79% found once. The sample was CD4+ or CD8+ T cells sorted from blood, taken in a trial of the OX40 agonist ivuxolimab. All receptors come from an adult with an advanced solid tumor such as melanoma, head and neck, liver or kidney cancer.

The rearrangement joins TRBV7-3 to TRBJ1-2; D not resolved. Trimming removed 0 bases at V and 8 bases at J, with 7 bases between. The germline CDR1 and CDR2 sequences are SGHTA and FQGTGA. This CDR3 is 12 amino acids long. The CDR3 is CASSLTKGGYTF. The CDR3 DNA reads TGTGCCAGCAGCTTAACGAAAGGAGGCTACACCTTC.

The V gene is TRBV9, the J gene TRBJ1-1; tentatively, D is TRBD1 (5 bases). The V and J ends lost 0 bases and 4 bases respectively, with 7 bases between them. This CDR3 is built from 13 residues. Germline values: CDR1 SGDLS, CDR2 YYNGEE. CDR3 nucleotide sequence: TGTGCCAGCAGCGTAGTTCAGGGCACTGAAGCTTTCTTT. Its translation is CASSVVQGTEAFF.

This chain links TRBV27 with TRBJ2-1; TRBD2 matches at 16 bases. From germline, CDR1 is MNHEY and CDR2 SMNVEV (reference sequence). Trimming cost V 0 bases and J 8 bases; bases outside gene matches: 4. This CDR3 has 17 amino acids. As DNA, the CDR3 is TGTGCCAGCAGTTTATCGGGACTAGCGGGAGGGATCTATGAGCAGTTCTTC. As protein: CASSLSGLAGGIYEQFF.

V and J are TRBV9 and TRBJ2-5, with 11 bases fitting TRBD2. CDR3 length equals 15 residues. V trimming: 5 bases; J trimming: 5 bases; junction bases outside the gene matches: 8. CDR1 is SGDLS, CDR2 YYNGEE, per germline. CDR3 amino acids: CASRPGTSGRETQYF. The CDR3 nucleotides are TGTGCCAGCAGGCCCGGGACTAGCGGCCGGGAGACCCAGTACTTC.

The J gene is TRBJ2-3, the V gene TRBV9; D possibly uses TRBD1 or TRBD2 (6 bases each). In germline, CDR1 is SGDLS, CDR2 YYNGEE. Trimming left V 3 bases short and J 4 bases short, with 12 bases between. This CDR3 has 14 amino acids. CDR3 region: CASSAGGGPDTQYF. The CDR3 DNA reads TGTGCCAGCAGCGCGGGTGGGGGGCCAGATACGCAGTATTTT.

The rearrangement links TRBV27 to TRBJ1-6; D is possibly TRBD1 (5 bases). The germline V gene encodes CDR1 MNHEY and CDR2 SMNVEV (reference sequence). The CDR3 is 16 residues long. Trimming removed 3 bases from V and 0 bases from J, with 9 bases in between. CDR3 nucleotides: TGTGCCAGCAGTTTGGCGGGGACCTCCTATAATTCACCCCTCCACTTT. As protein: CASSLAGTSYNSPLHF.